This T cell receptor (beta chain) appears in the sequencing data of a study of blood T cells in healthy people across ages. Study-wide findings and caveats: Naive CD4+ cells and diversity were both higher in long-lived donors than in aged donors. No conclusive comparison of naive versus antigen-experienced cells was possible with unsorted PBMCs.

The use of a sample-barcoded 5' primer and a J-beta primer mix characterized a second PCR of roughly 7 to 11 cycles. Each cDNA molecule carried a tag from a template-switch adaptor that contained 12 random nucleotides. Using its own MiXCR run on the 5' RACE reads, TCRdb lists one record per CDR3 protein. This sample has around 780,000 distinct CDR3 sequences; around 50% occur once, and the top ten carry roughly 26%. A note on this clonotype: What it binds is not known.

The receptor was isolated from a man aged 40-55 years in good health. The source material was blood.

CDR3 sequence: CSVETTQGYTF. The CDR3, as DNA: TGCAGCGTTGAGACAACCCAAGGCTACACCTTC. This sequence joins TRBV29-1 and TRBJ1-2; D gene ambiguous. V was trimmed by 3 bases and J by 8 bases, leaving 10 bases between them. This CDR3 spans 11 amino acids. The germline CDR1 and CDR2 sequences are SQVTM and ANQGSEA. The complete variable domain, with remaining parts taken from reference TRBV29-1 and TRBJ1-2, reads SAVISQKPSRDICQRGTSLTIQCQVDSQVTMMFWYRQQPGQSLTLIATANQGSEATYESGFVIDKFPISRPNLTFSTLTVSNMSPEDSSIYLCSVETTQGYTFGSGTRLTVV.